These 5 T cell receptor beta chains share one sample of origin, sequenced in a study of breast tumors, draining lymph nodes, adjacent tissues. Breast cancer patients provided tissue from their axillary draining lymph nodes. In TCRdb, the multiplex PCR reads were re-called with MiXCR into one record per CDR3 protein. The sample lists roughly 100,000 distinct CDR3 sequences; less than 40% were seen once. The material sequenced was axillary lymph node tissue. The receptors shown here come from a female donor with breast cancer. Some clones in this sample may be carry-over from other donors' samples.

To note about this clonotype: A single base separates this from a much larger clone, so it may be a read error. The CDR3 loop is CASGTQGRTEAFF. The CDR3 bases are TGTGCCAGCGGCACACAGGGACGTACTGAAGCTTTCTTT. The chain joins TRBV7-8 to TRBJ1-1; tentative D call: TRBD1 (6 bases). The germline gives CDR1 SGHVS, CDR2 FQNEAQ. V shed 8 bases and J shed 5 bases, with 15 bases lying between them. This CDR3 is 13 amino acids long.

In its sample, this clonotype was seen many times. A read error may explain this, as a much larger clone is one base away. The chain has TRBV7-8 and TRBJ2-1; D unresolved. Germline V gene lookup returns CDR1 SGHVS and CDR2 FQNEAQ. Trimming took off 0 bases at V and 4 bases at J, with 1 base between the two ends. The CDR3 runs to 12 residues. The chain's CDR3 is CASSLAYNEQFF. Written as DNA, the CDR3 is TGTGCCAGCAGCTTAGCATACAATGAGCAGTTCTTC.

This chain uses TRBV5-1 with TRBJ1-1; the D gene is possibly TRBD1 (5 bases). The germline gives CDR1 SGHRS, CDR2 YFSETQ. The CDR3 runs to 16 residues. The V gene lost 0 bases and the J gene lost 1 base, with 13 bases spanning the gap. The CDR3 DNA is TGCGCCAGCAGCTTGGCCTATGGGGACGGGAACACTGAAGCTTTCTTT. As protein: CASSLAYGDGNTEAFF.

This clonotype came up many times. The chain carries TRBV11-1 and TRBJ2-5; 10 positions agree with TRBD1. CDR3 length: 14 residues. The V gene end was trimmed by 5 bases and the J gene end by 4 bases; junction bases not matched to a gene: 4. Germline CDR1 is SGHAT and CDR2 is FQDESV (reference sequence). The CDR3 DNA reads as TGTGCCAGCAGCACCCGGGACAGGGGAGAGACCCAGTACTTC. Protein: CASSTRDRGETQYF.

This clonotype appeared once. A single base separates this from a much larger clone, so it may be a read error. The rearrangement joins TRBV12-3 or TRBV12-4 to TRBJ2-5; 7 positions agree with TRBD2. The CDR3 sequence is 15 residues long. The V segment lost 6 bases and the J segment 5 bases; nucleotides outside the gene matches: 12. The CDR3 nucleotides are TGTGCCAGCAGCTTCCCTGGCGGGAGTGATGAGACCCAGTACTTC. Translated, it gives CASSFPGGSDETQYF.